The 15 T cell receptor beta chains presented below share a single source sample, sequenced in a study of blood T cell repertoires in COVID-19. Clones were sequenced by immunoSEQ multiplex PCR, and TCRdb holds only the in-frame ones, with some missing. The profile shows about 170,000 clones, 70% to 90% of them singletons. Input material: peripheral blood. These receptor sequences come from a man aged 60-69 years who had recovered from COVID-19.

The chain recombines TRBV7-9 with TRBJ1-2, with D uncertain. Trimming took off 5 bases at V and 4 bases at J, with 14 bases between the two ends. The CDR3 spans 14 residues. Germline CDR1 reads SEHNR; CDR2 reads FQNEAQ (reference sequence). The CDR3 protein is CASSPDTTGYGYTF. The CDR3 bases are TGTGCCAGCAGCCCCGACACAACCGGCTATGGCTACACCTTC.

The chain combines TRBV5-5 with TRBJ1-1; D is unresolved. V dropped 0 bases and J dropped 7 bases, with 10 bases sitting between them. The germline V gene has CDR1 SGHKS and CDR2 YYEKEE (reference sequence). The CDR3 is 13 amino acids. CDR3: CASSLGNSFEAFF. The DNA of the CDR3 is TGTGCCAGCAGCTTGGGGAACAGCTTTGAAGCTTTCTTT.

V and J are TRBV7-2 and TRBJ2-3, with D possibly TRBD2 on 7 matching bases. The germline V gene has CDR1 SGHTA and CDR2 FQGNSA. Trimming removed 4 bases at V and 4 bases at J, with 15 bases between. The CDR3 extends over 15 amino acids. The CDR3 loop reads CASSWTAGAPDTQYF. CDR3 nucleotides: TGTGCCAGCAGCTGGACTGCGGGGGCTCCAGATACGCAGTATTTT.

The V call is TRBV7-3, the J call TRBJ2-2, with TRBD2 as a possible D gene (6 bases). The CDR3 covers 16 residues. Germline V CDR1 and CDR2: SGHTA, FQGTGA. V gave up 5 bases and J gave up 2 bases, with 15 bases separating them. The CDR3 DNA sequence: TGTGCCAGCAGCCCTAGGGGCGGGGACAACACCGGGGAGCTGTTTTTT. It specifies CASSPRGGDNTGELFF.

This clone was picked up one time. The J gene is TRBJ1-3, the V gene TRBV19; D is unresolved. Germline-derived CDR1 and CDR2 are LNHDA and SQIVND (reference sequence). V shed 3 bases and J shed 8 bases, with 5 bases lying between them. The CDR3 is made up of 11 amino acids. The CDR3 loop reads CASSIADTIYF. The CDR3 nucleotides read TGTGCCAGTAGTATCGCGGACACCATATATTTT.

The chain links TRBV23-1 to TRBJ1-5, with D maybe TRBD1 (5 bases). TRBV23-1 is known as an ORF, though its function is uncertain. CDR3 length: 16 amino acids. The ends were cut back, 5 bases at V and 6 bases at J, with 20 bases in the middle. CDR3 loop: CASSFQGTGGSQPQHF. The CDR3 coding sequence is TGCGCCAGCAGTTTTCAGGGCACAGGAGGGAGTCAGCCCCAGCATTTT.

The chain recombines TRBV19 with TRBJ2-7; TRBD1 aligns across 8 bases. Germline CDR1 is LNHDA and CDR2 is SQIVND (reference sequence). The CDR3 runs 15 residues. The ends lost 6 bases at V and 1 base at J; junction bases unmatched: 8. This CDR3 is CASRKDRGNSYEQYF. CDR3 nucleotides: TGTGCCAGTAGGAAAGACAGGGGTAATTCCTACGAGCAGTACTTC. The whole variable domain, filled in from reference TRBV19 and TRBJ2-7, reads DGGITQSPKYLFRKEGQNVTLSCEQNLNHDAMYWYRQDPGQGLRLIYYSQIVNDFQKGDIAEGYSVSREKKESFPLTVTSAQKNPTAFYLCASRKDRGNSYEQYFGPGTRLTVT.

The gene calls are TRBV29-1 and TRBJ2-7; 10 bases are a match to TRBD1. From germline, CDR1 is SQVTM and CDR2 ANQGSEA. V was pared by 7 bases and J by 5 bases, with 5 bases of the junction left unmatched. This CDR3 is 12 amino acids long. CDR3 sequence: CSAGTGVNEQYF. The CDR3 DNA is TGCAGCGCAGGGACAGGGGTGAACGAGCAGTACTTC.

V gene TRBV2 combines with J gene TRBJ1-2; D possibly corresponds to TRBD1 (5 bases). From germline, CDR1 is SNHLY and CDR2 FYNNEI. The CDR3 has 14 amino acids. V shed 6 bases and J shed 8 bases, with 19 bases lying between them. As DNA, the CDR3 is TGTGCCAGCAGGAGAATTCAGGGTACAGGAGGCTACACCTTC. This sequence encodes CASRRIQGTGGYTF. Filled out from reference TRBV2 and TRBJ1-2, the complete variable domain reads EPEVTQTPSHQVTQMGQEVILRCVPISNHLYFYWYRQILGQKVEFLVSFYNNEISEKSEIFDDQFSVERPDGSNFTLKIRSTKLEDSAMYFCASRRIQGTGGYTFGSGTRLTVV.

V usage is TRBV6-5 and J usage is TRBJ2-5; 12 bases map to TRBD1. The CDR3 sequence is 14 residues long. Germline assignment: CDR1 MNHEY and CDR2 SVGAGI. Germline trimming cut 6 bases from V and 4 bases from J; bases unmatched to any gene: 3. The CDR3 DNA reads as TGTGCCAGCAGGGGACAGGGGGCTGCAGAGACCCAGTACTTC. It is translated as CASRGQGAAETQYF.

As DNA, the CDR3 is TGTGCCAGCACCCGGTCCCGGGAGGTGGGCTCTGGGGCCAACGTCCTGACTTTC. Amino acids: CASTRSREVGSGANVLTF. The chain is built from TRBV27 and TRBJ2-6; 7 bases map to TRBD2. After removal of 7 bases from V and 0 bases from J, the junction contained 12 bases not matched to a gene. The CDR3 length is 18 residues. Germline CDR1 reads MNHEY; CDR2 reads SMNVEV (reference sequence).

V and J are TRBV28 and TRBJ2-7; possibly TRBD2 for D (6 bases). The ends were cut back, 6 bases at V and 1 base at J, with 25 bases in the middle. The CDR3 spans 18 residues. Germline lookup yields CDR1 MDHEN and CDR2 SYDVKM. This CDR3 reads CASSPRGLSGVLSYEQYF. The CDR3 region has the DNA TGTGCCAGCAGCCCGCGGGGTCTCAGTGGGGTACTTTCCTACGAGCAGTACTTC.

The chain couples TRBV6-5 to TRBJ1-6; the match to TRBD1 covers 9 bases. With 4 bases clipped from V and 8 bases from J, the junction kept 6 bases outside the gene matches. From germline, CDR1 is MNHEY and CDR2 SVGAGI. The CDR3 runs to 15 residues. The chain's CDR3 is CASSFKQGAYSPLHF. CDR3 in DNA: TGTGCCAGCAGTTTTAAACAGGGGGCTTATTCACCCCTCCACTTT.

This chain joins TRBV2 and TRBJ1-2; 7 bases match TRBD1. The CDR3 is 13 residues long. J gave up 6 bases and V 7 bases, and 8 bases lay outside the gene matches. CDR1 is SNHLY, CDR2 FYNNEI, per germline. The chain's CDR3 is CASISTGTDGYTF. The CDR3, as DNA: TGTGCCAGCATTTCGACAGGGACGGATGGCTACACCTTC.

The chain is built from TRBV13 and TRBJ2-7; maybe TRBD1 (5 bases). Looked up from germline, CDR1 is PRHDT and CDR2 is FYEKMQ (reference sequence). V was pared by 4 bases and J by 0 bases, with 13 bases between. The length of the CDR3 is 15 residues. CDR3 nucleotide sequence: TGTGCCAGCAGCTCGCCGGACAAGAGCTCCTACGAGCAGTACTTC. This gives the protein CASSSPDKSSYEQYF.